This T cell receptor beta chain was identified in a study of blood T cell repertoires in COVID-19. Study overall: Donors in the United States, Italy and Spain gave samples during acute or convalescent COVID-19.

The germline V gene encodes CDR1 SGHRS and CDR2 YFSETQ. The CDR3 is 14 amino acids. Between the trimmed V and J ends, which lost 6 bases and 1 base, there was a span of 13 bases. Allocation to cohorts depended on clinical history reported by the participants. Authors' methods: Researchers report that nucleated cell counts were estimated from reference gene primer amplification. Produced via immunoSEQ multiplex PCR; TCRdb's table is partial and in-frame only. The V and J calls and clone size are taken from that table; D and trimming were inferred from the DNA. The table records some 250,000 clones, more than 85% of them present only once.

Sequences were obtained from PBMCs or T cells enriched from blood (not recorded which). The clonotype comes from a man aged 35-49 years who had recovered from COVID-19. This chain links TRBV5-1 with TRBJ2-5; D perhaps matches TRBD1 (5 bases). CDR3 amino acids: CASTFQGSQETQYF. CDR3 sequence (DNA): TGCGCCAGCACGTTTCAGGGATCCCAAGAGACCCAGTACTTC.